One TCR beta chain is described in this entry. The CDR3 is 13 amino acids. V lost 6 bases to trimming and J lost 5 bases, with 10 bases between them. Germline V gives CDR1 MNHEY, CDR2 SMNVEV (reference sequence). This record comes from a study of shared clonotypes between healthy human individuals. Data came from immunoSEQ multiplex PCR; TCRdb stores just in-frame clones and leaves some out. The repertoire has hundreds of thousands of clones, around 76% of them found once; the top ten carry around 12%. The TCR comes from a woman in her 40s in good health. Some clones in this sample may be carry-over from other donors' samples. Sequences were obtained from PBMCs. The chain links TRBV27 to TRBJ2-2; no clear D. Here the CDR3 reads CASRPQLTGELFF. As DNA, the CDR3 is TGTGCCAGCAGGCCTCAGTTGACCGGGGAGCTGTTTTTT.